Listed below are T cell receptor beta chains from one sample, sequenced in a study of CD8 T cells in Susac syndrome. From the immunoSEQ multiplex PCR reads, TCRdb called clonotypes with MiXCR, one entry per CDR3 protein. The repertoire holds about 200,000 distinct CDR3 sequences, with roughly 92% as singletons. The sequencing input was CD4+ T cells from PBMCs. The receptors were sampled from a human donor in good health. CDR3s include the opening cysteine and the closing phenylalanine or tryptophan.

V	CDR3
TRBV2	CASSDTGTPTDEKLFF
TRBV14	CASSSRTGTLDYNEQFF
TRBV20-1	CSARPRTVGGGPQHF
TRBV6-2/TRBV6-3	CASSLRAGGRNIQYF
TRBV28	CASSSPGQWQETQYF
TRBV6-6	CASTMGTSYNEQFF
TRBV2	CASSVAVSGNHQPQHF
TRBV19	CASSPSWTEMNTEAFF
TRBV20-1	CSAPTVLAGVKTQYF
TRBV5-1	CASSPQARTYEQYF
TRBV13	CASSPDGGLAGGSYNEQFF
TRBV4-2	CASSQAWDVSYEQYF
TRBV7-8	CASSLALEQYF
TRBV7-2	CASSPSRANNEQFF
TRBV19	CASSIVSSGGTSYNEQFF
TRBV19	CASTSRDTQYF
TRBV25-1	CASSESRLAQGGIQYF
TRBV7-9	CASRIAETQYF
TRBV18	CASSPASGGTEAFF
TRBV4-1	CASSQQRSYNEQFF
TRBV28	CASSRMLNTEAFF
TRBV7-3	CASSLTRISYEQYF
TRBV12-3/TRBV12-4	CASSRGLDTGELFF
TRBV12-3/TRBV12-4	CASSLGGRPLHF
TRBV7-8	CASSLATQGYEQYF
TRBV20-1	CSAPRRTDYNEKLFF
TRBV29-1	CSVEDSYSNEAFF
TRBV12-3/TRBV12-4	CASSSLFGGAPGAEAFF
TRBV30	CAWGQGQLYGYTF
TRBV29-1	CSVESGGPYEQYF
TRBV5-1	CASSLIQGHGELFF
TRBV7-9	CASRELGGRPGYTF
TRBV7-2	CASSLGGRDSGANVLTF
TRBV2	CASKVEILNTEAFF
TRBV20-1	CGQGGVGSGYTF
TRBV7-9	CASSLDLAGYEQYF
TRBV24-1	CATSDQGSSGNTIYF
TRBV20-1	CSAREAYEQYF
TRBV6-2/TRBV6-3	CASSYPPGQGNNQPQHF
TRBV6-2/TRBV6-3	CASTRTPHTQYF